The next 10 T cell receptor beta chains were all read from a single sample in a study of T cell repertoires in cytomegalovirus infection. TCRdb fed the reads into MiXCR, producing one record per CDR3 protein. This table has hundreds of thousands of distinct CDR3 sequences, around 30% appearing once. Antigens for these TCRs are unknown. The sequences come from cultured CD8+ T cells from PBMCs, collected from culture after CMV antigen stimulation. The receptors derive from a human donor in good health (CMV status not recorded). Some clones in this sample may be carry-over from other donors' samples.

The rearrangement uses TRBV6-2 or TRBV6-3 and TRBJ2-3, with D uncertain. This CDR3 comprises 14 residues. Germline CDR1 is MNHEY and CDR2 is SVGEGT. The V gene lost 6 bases and the J gene lost 5 bases, with 15 bases spanning the gap. CDR3 DNA sequence: TGTGCCAGCAGCCCCGAGGTAGAAGAAGATACGCAGTATTTT. It codes for CASSPEVEEDTQYF.

This clonotype was counted between two and nine times. The genes are TRBV7-9 and TRBJ2-5; TRBD2 matches at 12 bases. Looked up from germline, CDR1 is SEHNR and CDR2 is FQNEAQ (reference sequence). The CDR3 consists of 19 residues. Trimming took 1 base from V and 5 from J; bases not matched to a gene: 14. DNA for the CDR3: TGTGCCAGCAGCTTAGAGGTCCCTAGCGGGGGGGCCAGGGAGGAGACCCAGTACTTC. This sequence encodes CASSLEVPSGGAREETQYF.

This clonotype was found a few times. The rearrangement uses TRBV7-3 and TRBJ2-5, with unresolved D. This CDR3 has 15 residues. Germline V lookup: CDR1 SGHTA, CDR2 FQGTGA. V dropped 1 base and J dropped 5 bases, with 14 bases sitting between them. Written as DNA, the CDR3 is TGTGCCAGCAGCTTAATGGCAGGCGCCCGGGAGACCCAGTACTTC. Protein sequence: CASSLMAGARETQYF. The whole variable domain, remainder taken from reference TRBV7-3 and TRBJ2-5, is GAGVSQTPSNKVTEKGKYVELRCDPISGHTALYWYRQSLGQGPEFLIYFQGTGAADDSGLPNDRFFAVRPEGSVSTLKIQRTERGDSAVYLCASSLMAGARETQYFGPGTRLLVL.

As DNA, the CDR3 is TGTGCCATCAACCCAACTAGCGGGGACTACGAGCAGTACTTC. This translates into CAINPTSGDYEQYF. This chain uses TRBV2 with TRBJ2-7; 10 bases are shared with TRBD2. The CDR3 is 14 amino acids. Germline-derived CDR1 and CDR2 are SNHLY and FYNNEI. V was clipped by 10 bases and J by 3 bases; unmatched bases: 9.

This rearrangement joins TRBV27 to TRBJ1-6; D is possibly TRBD1 (6 bases). V was trimmed by 6 bases and J by 1 base, leaving 13 bases between them. The CDR3 totals 16 residues. The germline gives CDR1 MNHEY, CDR2 SMNVEV (reference sequence). CDR3 in DNA: TGTGCCAGCAGCCAGAGGGGGGGATCCTATAATTCACCCCTCCACTTT. Residues: CASSQRGGSYNSPLHF.

Worth noting for this clonotype: One junction end does not reproduce the germline sequence, and a read error may be involved. The chain has TRBV6-5 and TRBJ1-1; D remains ambiguous. This CDR3 has 13 amino acids. The germline V gene encodes CDR1 MNHEY and CDR2 SVGAGI. Here the CDR3 DNA reads TGTGCCAACAGTTACTCTTTATCCAGGGAAGCTTTCTTT. Its protein product is CANSYSLSREAFF.

This clonotype appeared once. The chain couples TRBV6-2 or TRBV6-3 to TRBJ1-1; 8 bases match TRBD1. This CDR3 is built from 14 residues. Germline V gene lookup returns CDR1 MNHEY and CDR2 SVGEGT. With 0 bases clipped from V and 10 bases from J, the junction kept 7 bases outside the gene matches. Here the CDR3 reads CASSYSGPQGGAFF. The CDR3 DNA sequence: TGTGCCAGCAGTTACTCGGGGCCACAGGGGGGAGCTTTCTTT.

Only a few counts were recorded for this clonotype. The V and J genes are TRBV20-1 and TRBJ1-3; no clear D gene. Per the germline V gene, CDR1 is DFQATT and CDR2 is SNEGSKA (reference sequence). Trimming shortened V by 0 bases and J by 0 bases, and 9 bases separated the two germline ends. The CDR3 contains 15 residues. The CDR3 region has the DNA TGCAGTGCTAGAGATCCTGCGAGCTCTGGAAACACCATATATTTT. Translating it yields CSARDPASSGNTIYF.

This clonotype was seen repeatedly, ten times or more. The chain combines TRBV19 with TRBJ1-6; weak D call: TRBD1 (5 bases). CDR3 length: 13 amino acids. Looked up from germline, CDR1 is LNHDA and CDR2 is SQIVND (reference sequence). The V and J ends lost 5 bases and 9 bases respectively, with 11 bases between them. The CDR3 region has the DNA TGTGCCAGTAGTCGTCCGGGGGGTTCACCCCTCCACTTT. This codes for CASSRPGGSPLHF.

V and J are TRBV28 and TRBJ1-5; D remains unclear. The germline gives CDR1 MDHEN, CDR2 SYDVKM. The CDR3 is 13 residues long. V dropped 4 bases and J dropped 9 bases, with 13 bases sitting between them. The CDR3 sequence: CASSYTYEWPQHF. The CDR3 DNA reads as TGTGCCAGCAGTTATACCTATGAGTGGCCCCAGCATTTT. Combining the CDR3 with reference TRBV28 and TRBJ1-5 gives the whole variable domain DVKVTQSSRYLVKRTGEKVFLECVQDMDHENMFWYRQDPGLGLRLIYFSYDVKMKEKGDIPEGYSVSREKKERFSLILESASTNQTSMYLCASSYTYEWPQHFGDGTRLSIL.